A selection of T cell receptor beta chains follows, all from one sample in a study of graft-versus-host responses after intestinal transplantation. No antigen has been identified for these receptors. Sequenced by immunoSEQ multiplex PCR; TCRdb stores in-frame clones only, minus some. The sample holds about 100,000 clones, more than 85% seen once. The material sequenced was unstimulated CD4+ T cells sorted from spleen or lymph node cells, taken before transplant. These receptors all come from a human donor who was the organ donor for an intestinal transplant. CDR3s include the opening cysteine and the closing phenylalanine or tryptophan. Each record gives: D gene, V gene, J gene, clone size, CDR3 DNA, CDR3 protein. The D gene is left open where the match is weak. Clone size appears in some rows only: once, few, many, or a class for an expanded clone.

D: NA; V: TRBV27; J: TRBJ2-7; size: NA; DNA: TGTGCCAGCAGTCCCTCTTTATTCCCCTACGAGCAGTACTTC; CDR3: CASSPSLFPYEQYF
D: NA; V: TRBV27; J: TRBJ1-1; size: once; DNA: TGTGCCAGCAGTTTATCGGGGGGGGTGAACACTGAAGCTTTCTTT; CDR3: CASSLSGGVNTEAFF
D: NA; V: TRBV5-4; J: TRBJ1-2; size: NA; DNA: TGTGCCAGCAGCGCAGGGGTTGCGGCCACCTATGGCTACACCTTC; CDR3: CASSAGVAATYGYTF
D: NA; V: TRBV7-3; J: TRBJ1-6; size: NA; DNA: TGTGCCAGCAGCTTAAGCGTCAATTCACCCCTCCACTTT; CDR3: CASSLSVNSPLHF
D: NA; V: TRBV7-3; J: TRBJ2-1; size: NA; DNA: TGTGCCAGCAGCCTGAGCTCCTACAATGAGCAGTTCTTC; CDR3: CASSLSSYNEQFF
D: NA; V: TRBV28; J: TRBJ2-5; size: NA; DNA: TGTGCCAGCAGTGGGAGCTTACAGGGTACACAGACCCAGTACTTC; CDR3: CASSGSLQGTQTQYF
D: TRBD1; V: TRBV4-1; J: TRBJ2-7; size: NA; DNA: TGCGCCAGCAGCCCGAGTTCCGGGACAGGGGCCTACGAGCAGTACTTC; CDR3: CASSPSSGTGAYEQYF
D: NA; V: TRBV5-1; J: TRBJ2-7; size: once; DNA: TGCGCCAGCAGCTTGACTAGTTGGTACGAGCAGTACTTC; CDR3: CASSLTSWYEQYF
D: TRBD1; V: TRBV30; J: TRBJ2-7; size: NA; DNA: TGTGCCTGGATTGGCATTCGATCGGGACAGGAAACCTACGAGCAGTACTTC; CDR3: CAWIGIRSGQETYEQYF
D: TRBD2; V: TRBV5-1; J: TRBJ2-7; size: NA; DNA: TGCGCCAGCAGGAGAAGCGGGACCTACGAGCAGTACTTC; CDR3: CASRRSGTYEQYF
D: TRBD1; V: TRBV7-9; J: TRBJ1-5; size: NA; DNA: TGTGCCAGCAGCTCCACCGGGACAGGGAAGGGCCAGCCCCAGCATTTT; CDR3: CASSSTGTGKGQPQHF
D: NA; V: TRBV30; J: TRBJ2-5; size: NA; DNA: TGTGCCTGGGATCGGGGGTTCACAGAGACCCAGTACTTC; CDR3: CAWDRGFTETQYF
D: NA; V: TRBV10-3; J: TRBJ2-1; size: NA; DNA: TGTGCCATCAGTGAGGGTACAGGCAGCGGGGAGCAGTTCTTC; CDR3: CAISEGTGSGEQFF
D: TRBD1; V: TRBV28; J: TRBJ1-2; size: NA; DNA: TGTGCCAGCAGAAACTACAGGGGGATTATCACCTTC; CDR3: CASRNYRGIITF
D: NA; V: TRBV30; J: TRBJ2-7; size: once; DNA: TGTGCCTGGAGCCCGAGAGACAGGTTCGGGCAGTACTTC; CDR3: CAWSPRDRFGQYF
D: TRBD1; V: TRBV5-8; J: TRBJ2-7; size: few; DNA: TGTGCCAGCAGCTGGGACAGTCCCTACGAGCAGTACTTC; CDR3: CASSWDSPYEQYF
D: NA; V: TRBV7-8; J: TRBJ2-7; size: NA; DNA: TGTGCCAGCAGCTTAAGCCGAGGGGGTGACTTGTACGAGCAGTACTTC; CDR3: CASSLSRGGDLYEQYF
D: NA; V: TRBV30; J: TRBJ2-3; size: NA; DNA: TGTGCCTGGAAAGGTGGTTGGGGCACAGATACGCAGTATTTT; CDR3: CAWKGGWGTDTQYF
D: NA; V: TRBV29-1; J: TRBJ1-2; size: NA; DNA: TGCAGCGTTGAACTGGGGTATGGCTATGGCTACACCTTC; CDR3: CSVELGYGYGYTF
D: NA; V: TRBV9; J: TRBJ2-5; size: once; DNA: TGTGCCAGCAGCCGCATCGTAGGGTCCACCCAAGAGACCCAGTACTTC; CDR3: CASSRIVGSTQETQYF
D: TRBD1; V: TRBV19; J: TRBJ2-2; size: NA; DNA: TGTGCCAGTAGAAGACAGGGCGCGAACACCGGGGAGCTGTTTTTT; CDR3: CASRRQGANTGELFF
D: NA; V: TRBV25-1; J: TRBJ1-2; size: NA; DNA: TGTGCCAGCAGTGCGGGATCCTATGGCTACACCTTC; CDR3: CASSAGSYGYTF
D: NA; V: TRBV13; J: TRBJ2-7; size: NA; DNA: TGTGCCAGCAGCTTAGTGGGGGGGACAGGCCGGGAGCAGTACTTC; CDR3: CASSLVGGTGREQYF
D: NA; V: TRBV5-8; J: TRBJ2-7; size: NA; DNA: TGTGCCAGCAGCTACGAACAGGGCTGCTACGAGCAGTACTTC; CDR3: CASSYEQGCYEQYF
D: NA; V: TRBV21-1; J: TRBJ2-3; size: NA; DNA: TGTGCCAGCAGCAAAGACAGCACAGATACGCAGTATTTT; CDR3: CASSKDSTDTQYF
D: TRBD2; V: TRBV19; J: TRBJ2-3; size: NA; DNA: TGTGCCAGTAGTATCCGAGCGGGGGGCCTCCGCACAGATACGCAGTATTTT; CDR3: CASSIRAGGLRTDTQYF
D: TRBD1; V: TRBV30; J: TRBJ2-7; size: NA; DNA: TGTGCCTGGAACGACAGGGGTCGCTCCTACGAGCAGTACTTC; CDR3: CAWNDRGRSYEQYF
D: TRBD1; V: TRBV7-3; J: TRBJ2-2; size: NA; DNA: TGTGCCAGCAGCTCTCGACAGGGGGGGGAGCTGTTTTTT; CDR3: CASSSRQGGELFF
D: NA; V: TRBV27; J: TRBJ2-3; size: NA; DNA: TGTGCCAGCAGTAAACAGGGTCCCGCAGATACGCAGTATTTT; CDR3: CASSKQGPADTQYF
D: NA; V: TRBV19; J: TRBJ1-6; size: NA; DNA: TGTGCCAGTAGTATCAGCACCTATAATTCACCCCTCCACTTT; CDR3: CASSISTYNSPLHF
D: NA; V: TRBV21-1; J: TRBJ2-2; size: once; DNA: TGTGCCAGCAGCGAGGGACTCCAGGGGGCCGGGGAGCTGTTTTTT; CDR3: CASSEGLQGAGELFF